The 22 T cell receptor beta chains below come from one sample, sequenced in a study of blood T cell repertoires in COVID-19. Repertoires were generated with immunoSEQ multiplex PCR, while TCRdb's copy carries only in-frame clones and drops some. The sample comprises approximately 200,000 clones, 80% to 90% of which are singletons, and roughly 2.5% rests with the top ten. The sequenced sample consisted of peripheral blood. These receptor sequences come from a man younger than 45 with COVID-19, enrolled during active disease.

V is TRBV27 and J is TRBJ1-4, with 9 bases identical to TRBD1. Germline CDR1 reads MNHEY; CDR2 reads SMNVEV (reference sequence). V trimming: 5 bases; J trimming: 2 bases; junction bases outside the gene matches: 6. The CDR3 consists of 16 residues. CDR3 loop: CASSRTGGGTNEKLFF. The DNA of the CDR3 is TGTGCCAGCAGTCGAACAGGGGGCGGGACTAATGAAAAACTGTTTTTT. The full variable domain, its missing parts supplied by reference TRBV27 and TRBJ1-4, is EAQVTQNPRYLITVTGKKLTVTCSQNMNHEYMSWYRQDPGLGLRQIYYSMNVEVTDKGDVPEGYKVSRKEKRNFPLILESPSPNQTSLYFCASSRTGGGTNEKLFFGSGTQLSVL.

This CDR3 is CASSGDPSGNFYEQYF. The CDR3 DNA reads as TGTGCCAGCAGCGGAGACCCTAGCGGGAATTTCTACGAGCAGTACTTC. This sequence joins TRBV9 and TRBJ2-7; 9 nucleotides align to TRBD2. The germline V gene encodes CDR1 SGDLS and CDR2 YYNGEE. The CDR3 is 16 residues long. Losses at the gene ends were 3 bases for V and 3 bases for J; bases not matched to a gene: 10.

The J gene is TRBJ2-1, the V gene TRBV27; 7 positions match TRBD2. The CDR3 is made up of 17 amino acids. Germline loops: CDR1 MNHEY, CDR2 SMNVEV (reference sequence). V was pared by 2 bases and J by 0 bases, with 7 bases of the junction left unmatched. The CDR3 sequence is CASSLRLGGSSYNEQFF. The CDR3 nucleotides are TGTGCCAGCAGTTTACGCTTGGGGGGGAGCTCCTACAATGAGCAGTTCTTC.

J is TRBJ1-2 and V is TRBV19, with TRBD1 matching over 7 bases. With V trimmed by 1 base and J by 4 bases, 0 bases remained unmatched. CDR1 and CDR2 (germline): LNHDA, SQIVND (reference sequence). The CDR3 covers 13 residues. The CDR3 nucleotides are TGTGCCAGTAGTATAGCAGGGGGCTATGGCTACACCTTC. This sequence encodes CASSIAGGYGYTF. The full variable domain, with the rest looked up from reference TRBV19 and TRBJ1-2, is DGGITQSPKYLFRKEGQNVTLSCEQNLNHDAMYWYRQDPGQGLRLIYYSQIVNDFQKGDIAEGYSVSREKKESFPLTVTSAQKNPTAFYLCASSIAGGYGYTFGSGTRLTVV.

CDR3 coding DNA: TGTGCCAGCTCACCCTTGGCCCACCGGGGACCCCTCCACTTT. This gives the protein CASSPLAHRGPLHF. The V gene is TRBV18, the J gene TRBJ1-6; D uncertain. CDR1 KGHSH and CDR2 LQKENI come from the germline V gene. The CDR3 is 14 amino acids. The V end was cut by 3 bases, the J end by 12 bases, with 15 bases between. The full variable domain, with the rest looked up from reference TRBV18 and TRBJ1-6, is NAGVMQNPRHLVRRRGQEARLRCSPMKGHSHVYWYRQLPEEGLKFMVYLQKENIIDESGMPKERFSAEFPKEGPSILRIQQVVRGDSAAYFCASSPLAHRGPLHFGNGTRLTVT.

CDR3 amino acids: CASSLWGVTAYEQYF. The CDR3 bases are TGTGCCAGCAGTTTATGGGGGGTAACGGCCTACGAGCAGTACTTC. V gene TRBV27 combines with J gene TRBJ2-7; a possible D gene is TRBD2 (6 bases). V gave up 1 base and J gave up 2 bases, with 12 bases separating them. Per germline, CDR1 MNHEY and CDR2 SMNVEV (reference sequence). The CDR3 runs to 15 residues.

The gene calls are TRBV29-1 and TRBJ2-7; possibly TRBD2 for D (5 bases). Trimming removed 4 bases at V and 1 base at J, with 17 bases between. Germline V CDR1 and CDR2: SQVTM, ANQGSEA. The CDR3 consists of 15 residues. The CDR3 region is CSVVTTRGSSYEQYF. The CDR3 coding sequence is TGCAGCGTTGTAACCACTCGTGGGAGTTCCTACGAGCAGTACTTC.

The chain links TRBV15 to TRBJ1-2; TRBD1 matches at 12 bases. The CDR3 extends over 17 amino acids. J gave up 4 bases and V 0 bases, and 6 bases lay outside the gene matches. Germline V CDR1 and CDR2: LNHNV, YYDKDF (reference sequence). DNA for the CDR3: TGTGCCACCAGCAGAGAGGGGACAGGGGGCTTCCCCTATGGCTACACCTTC. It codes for CATSREGTGGFPYGYTF.

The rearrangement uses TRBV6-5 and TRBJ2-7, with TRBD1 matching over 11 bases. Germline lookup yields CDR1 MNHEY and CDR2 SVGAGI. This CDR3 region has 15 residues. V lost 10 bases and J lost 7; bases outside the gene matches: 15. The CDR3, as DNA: TGTGCCACCCTAGTCCCCGGGACAGGGGGGAGAGAGCAGTACTTC. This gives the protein CATLVPGTGGREQYF.

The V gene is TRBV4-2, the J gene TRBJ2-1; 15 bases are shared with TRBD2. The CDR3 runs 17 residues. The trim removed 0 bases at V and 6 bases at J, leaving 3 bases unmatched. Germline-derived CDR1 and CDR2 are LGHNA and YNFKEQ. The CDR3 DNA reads TGTGCCAGCAGCCAAGAGGGACTAGCGGGAGGCGGCAATGAGCAGTTCTTC. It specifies CASSQEGLAGGGNEQFF.

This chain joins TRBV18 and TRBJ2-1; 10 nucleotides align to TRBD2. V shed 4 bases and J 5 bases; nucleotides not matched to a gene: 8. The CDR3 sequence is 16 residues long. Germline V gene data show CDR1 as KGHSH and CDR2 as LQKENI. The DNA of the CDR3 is TGTGCCAGCTCACAGACCCTAGCGGGGGACGACAATGAGCAGTTCTTC. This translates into CASSQTLAGDDNEQFF.

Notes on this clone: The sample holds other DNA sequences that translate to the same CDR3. The CDR3 reads CASRYRGNTEAFF. The CDR3 DNA reads TGTGCCAGTAGATACAGGGGAAATACTGAAGCTTTCTTT. The chain links TRBV19 to TRBJ1-1; TRBD1 aligns across 7 bases. CDR1 LNHDA and CDR2 SQIVND come from the germline V gene (reference sequence). The trim removed 6 bases at V and 5 bases at J, leaving 6 bases unmatched. The CDR3 has 13 residues.

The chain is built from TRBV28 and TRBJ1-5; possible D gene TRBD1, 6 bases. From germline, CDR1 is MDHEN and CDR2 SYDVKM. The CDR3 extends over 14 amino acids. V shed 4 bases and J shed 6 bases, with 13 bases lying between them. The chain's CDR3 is CASSSPTGFQPQHF. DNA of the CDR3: TGTGCCAGCAGTTCACCTACAGGGTTTCAGCCCCAGCATTTT.

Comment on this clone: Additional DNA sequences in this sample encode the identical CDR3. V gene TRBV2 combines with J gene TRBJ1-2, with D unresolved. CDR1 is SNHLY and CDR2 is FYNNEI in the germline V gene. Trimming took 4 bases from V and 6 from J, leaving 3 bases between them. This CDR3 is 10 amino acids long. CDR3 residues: CASSGDGYTF. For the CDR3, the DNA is TGTGCCAGCAGTGGCGATGGCTACACCTTC. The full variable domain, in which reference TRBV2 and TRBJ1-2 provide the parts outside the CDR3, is EPEVTQTPSHQVTQMGQEVILRCVPISNHLYFYWYRQILGQKVEFLVSFYNNEISEKSEIFDDQFSVERPDGSNFTLKIRSTKLEDSAMYFCASSGDGYTFGSGTRLTVV.

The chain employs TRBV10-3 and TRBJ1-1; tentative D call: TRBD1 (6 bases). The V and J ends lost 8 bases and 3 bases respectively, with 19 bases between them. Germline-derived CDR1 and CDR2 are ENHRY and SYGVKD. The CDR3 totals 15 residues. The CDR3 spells CAIGAGGGLDTEAFF. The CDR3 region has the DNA TGTGCCATCGGGGCGGGGGGCGGATTGGACACTGAAGCTTTCTTT.

CDR3 coding DNA: TGCGCCAGCAGTCACTCCGGGACAGCAGTTCTAGCCAAAAACATTCAGTACTTC. This translates into CASSHSGTAVLAKNIQYF. The V call is TRBV23-1, the J call TRBJ2-4, with TRBD1 identical over 7 bases. TRBV23-1 is designated an ORF whose function remains uncertain. The junction had 11 bases not matched to a gene; V was cut back by 3 bases and J by 0 bases. The CDR3 is 18 amino acids.

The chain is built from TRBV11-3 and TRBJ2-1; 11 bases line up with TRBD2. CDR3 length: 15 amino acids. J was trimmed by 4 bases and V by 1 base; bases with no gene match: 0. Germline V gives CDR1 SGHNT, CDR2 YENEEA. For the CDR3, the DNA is TGTGCCAGCAGCTTAGGACTAGCGGGGTACAATGAGCAGTTCTTC. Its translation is CASSLGLAGYNEQFF.

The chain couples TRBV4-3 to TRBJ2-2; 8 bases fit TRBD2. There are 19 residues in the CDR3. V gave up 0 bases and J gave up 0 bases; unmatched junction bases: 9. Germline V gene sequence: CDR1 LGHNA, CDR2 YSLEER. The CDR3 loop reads CASSQDTSGSLSNTGELFF. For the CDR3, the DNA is TGCGCCAGCAGCCAAGATACCAGCGGGAGCCTATCGAACACCGGGGAGCTGTTTTTT.

CDR3 sequence: CASSLTGLNQPQHF. CDR3 DNA: TGCGCCAGCAGCTTGACAGGGCTCAATCAGCCCCAGCATTTT. The chain uses TRBV5-1 and TRBJ1-5; possible D gene TRBD1, 6 bases. Germline V gene lookup returns CDR1 SGHRS and CDR2 YFSETQ. This CDR3 comprises 14 residues. The germline V and J ends were trimmed by 1 base and 3 bases, with 8 bases remaining between them.

CDR3 DNA: TGTGCCAGCAGCTGGGGGGAGTCGAACACTGAAGCTTTCTTT. It is translated as CASSWGESNTEAFF. The chain is built from TRBV5-5 and TRBJ1-1, with D maybe TRBD1 (5 bases). V dropped 3 bases and J dropped 1 base, with 10 bases sitting between them. CDR1 and CDR2 (germline): SGHKS, YYEKEE (reference sequence). The CDR3 is made up of 14 amino acids.

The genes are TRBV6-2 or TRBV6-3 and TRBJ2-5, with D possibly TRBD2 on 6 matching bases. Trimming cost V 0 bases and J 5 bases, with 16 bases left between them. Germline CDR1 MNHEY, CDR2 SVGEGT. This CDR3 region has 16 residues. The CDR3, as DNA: TGTGCCAGCAGTTACTCTCAGGCAGGTGGGGGGGAGACCCAGTACTTC. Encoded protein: CASSYSQAGGGETQYF.

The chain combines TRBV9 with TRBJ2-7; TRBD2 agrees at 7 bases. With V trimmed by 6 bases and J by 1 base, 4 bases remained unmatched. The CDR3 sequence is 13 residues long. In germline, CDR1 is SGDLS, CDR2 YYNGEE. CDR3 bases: TGTGCCAGCAATCGGGGAGGGTCCTACGAGCAGTACTTC. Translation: CASNRGGSYEQYF.